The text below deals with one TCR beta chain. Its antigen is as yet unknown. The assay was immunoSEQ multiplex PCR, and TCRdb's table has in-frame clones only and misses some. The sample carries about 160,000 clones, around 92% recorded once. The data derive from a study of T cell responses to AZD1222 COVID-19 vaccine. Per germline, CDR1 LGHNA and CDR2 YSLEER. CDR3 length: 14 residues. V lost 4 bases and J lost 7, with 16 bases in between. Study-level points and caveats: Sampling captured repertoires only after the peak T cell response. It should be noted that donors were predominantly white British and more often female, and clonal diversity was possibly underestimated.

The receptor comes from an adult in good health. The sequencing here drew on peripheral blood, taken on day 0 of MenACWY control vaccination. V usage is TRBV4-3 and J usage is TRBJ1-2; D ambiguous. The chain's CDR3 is CASSPRIGQSGYTF. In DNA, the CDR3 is TGCGCCAGCAGCCCAAGGATCGGGCAGTCTGGCTACACCTTC.